These T cell receptor beta chains were read from a single sample in a study of regulatory T cells in long-lasting Graves disease. TCRdb reprocessed the multiplex PCR reads with MiXCR, giving one entry per CDR3 protein. The sample has roughly 510,000 distinct CDR3 sequences, 15% to 20% seen once. These data also formed part of another study, on T cells in Graves' hyperthyroidism and ophthalmopathy.

Here the sequenced sample was peripheral blood mononuclear cells (PBMCs), taken at new diagnosis, from a patient treated with antithyroid drugs. All receptors derive from a young man with Graves disease. Both conserved end residues are part of each CDR3. The size entry is marked missing in some rows and otherwise reads once, few, many or a size class.

clone_size | j_call | cdr3_length | v_call | cdr3_aa
few | TRBJ2-7 | 13 | TRBV20-1 | CSARAGFTYEQYF
many | TRBJ2-5 | 15 | TRBV3-1 | CASSQGTVVRETQYF
many | TRBJ2-7 | 14 | TRBV29-1 | CSVEDGEGSYEQYF
many | TRBJ2-1 | 15 | TRBV2 | CASTIVVRGFNEQFF
. | TRBJ1-2 | 15 | TRBV19 | CASNVGRSSFYGYTF
few | TRBJ2-6 | 14 | TRBV30 | CALASGAGANVLTF
many | TRBJ1-1 | 17 | TRBV5-1 | CASSLVGWGERDTEAFF
many | TRBJ2-3 | 16 | TRBV28 | CASNPAGTGATDTQYF
many | TRBJ1-1 | 15 | TRBV18 | CASSPLGTRGTEAFF
. | TRBJ2-1 | 17 | TRBV9 | CASSSRTRGTVYNEQFF
. | TRBJ1-3 | 20 | TRBV28 | CASSSPRIGDAIGAGNTIYF
. | TRBJ1-2 | 15 | TRBV5-5 | CASSLEGGYGYGYTF
many | TRBJ1-3 | 14 | TRBV20-1 | CSAKDLISGNTIYF
few | TRBJ1-2 | 12 | TRBV10-3 | CAISEVSYGYTF
. | TRBJ2-1 | 16 | TRBV10-3 | CAIRGDRSSSYNEQFF